Each of the 30 T cell receptor beta chains below was sequenced from the same sample in a study of PD-1 blockade in classical Hodgkin lymphoma. With no exception, relapse followed autologous stem cell transplantation in all patients, and brentuximab vedotin exposure varied. Sequencing was performed with immunoSEQ multiplex PCR; in TCRdb, only in-frame clones are kept and a portion is missing. The top ten clones hold approximately 14% of a sample with some 31,000 clones, more than 60% of them seen once. Sequencing used peripheral blood mononuclear cells (PBMCs), obtained before the second cycle of nivolumab. These receptors originate from a human donor with classical Hodgkin lymphoma.

The chain links TRBV5-4 to TRBJ1-1, with TRBD1 as a possible D gene (5 bases). V was trimmed by 4 bases and J by 7 bases, leaving 20 bases between them. CDR1 and CDR2 (germline): SGHNT, YYREEE (reference sequence). The CDR3 totals 15 residues. DNA for the CDR3: TGTGCCAGCAGCCCGGACGGGACTTCAGACAGTGAAGCTTTCTTT. This gives the protein CASSPDGTSDSEAFF.

The chain couples TRBV12-2 to TRBJ2-7; TRBD1 is the table's D call and was not checked against the DNA. TRBV12-2 is a documented pseudogene. The length of the CDR3 is 14 residues. DNA for the CDR3: TGTGCAAGTCGCCCCAGGACAGGAACCTACGAGCAGTACGTC. Its translation: CASRPRTGTYEQYV.

The chain couples TRBV28 to TRBJ2-7, with 8 bases lining up with TRBD1. There are 14 residues in the CDR3. Germline trimming cut 9 bases from V and 2 bases from J; bases unmatched to any gene: 9. CDR1 is MDHEN and CDR2 is SYDVKM in the germline V gene. The CDR3 loop reads CASLNPTGAYEQYF. The DNA for the CDR3 is TGTGCCAGTTTAAACCCGACAGGGGCCTACGAGCAGTACTTC.

The gene calls are TRBV27 and TRBJ2-5; D remains unclear. The CDR3 is 16 amino acids. CDR1 and CDR2 from the germline V gene are MNHEY and SMNVEV (reference sequence). Trimming left V 2 bases short and J 3 bases short, with 16 bases between. The CDR3 sequence is CASSLSRNFPKETQYF. CDR3 nucleotides: TGTGCCAGCAGTTTAAGCAGGAACTTCCCCAAAGAGACCCAGTACTTC.

This clone was seen a few times. The CDR3 nucleotides read TGCGCCAGCAGCGAGCCTCCGGGGTCCGGCGAGCAGTACTTC. Amino acid sequence: CASSEPPGSGEQYF. The rearrangement uses TRBV5-1 and TRBJ2-7; D may be TRBD2 (5 bases). V was shortened by 4 bases and J by 6 bases, with 17 bases between the two germline ends. This CDR3 is built from 14 residues. From germline, CDR1 is SGHRS and CDR2 YFSETQ. The whole variable domain, remainder taken from reference TRBV5-1 and TRBJ2-7, is KAGVTQTPRYLIKTRGQQVTLSCSPISGHRSVSWYQQTPGQGLQFLFEYFSETQRNKGNFPGRFSGRQFSNSRSEMNVSTLELGDSALYLCASSEPPGSGEQYFGPGTRLTVT.

The CDR3 spells CASSIRENTEAFF. The DNA of the CDR3 is TGTGCCAGTAGTATCAGAGAGAACACTGAAGCTTTCTTT. The chain has TRBV19 and TRBJ1-1; unclear D gene. From germline, CDR1 is LNHDA and CDR2 SQIVND (reference sequence). This CDR3 is 13 amino acids long. V lost 3 bases to trimming and J lost 1 base, with 6 bases between them. Looking up the rest from reference TRBV19 and TRBJ1-1 gives the full variable domain: DGGITQSPKYLFRKEGQNVTLSCEQNLNHDAMYWYRQDPGQGLRLIYYSQIVNDFQKGDIAEGYSVSREKKESFPLTVTSAQKNPTAFYLCASSIRENTEAFFGQGTRLTVV.

This clone was seen only a few times. The chain is built from TRBV7-6 and TRBJ2-5; D might be TRBD2 (6 bases). CDR3 length: 13 amino acids. V was cut by 5 bases and J by 5 bases, with 12 bases left in between. Germline V gene lookup returns CDR1 SGHVS and CDR2 FNYEAQ. The CDR3: CASSPRDFETQYF. The DNA for the CDR3 is TGTGCCAGCAGCCCCCGGGACTTCGAGACCCAGTACTTC.

V and J are TRBV2 and TRBJ2-5, with TRBD1 as a possible D gene (5 bases). This CDR3 is 12 amino acids long. Germline CDR1 reads SNHLY; CDR2 reads FYNNEI. Trimming shortened V by 8 bases and J by 6 bases, and 13 bases separated the two germline ends. CDR3 DNA: TGTGCCAGCGAGAGGTCAGGGAAGACCCAGTACTTC. Its translation is CASERSGKTQYF. Combining the CDR3 with reference TRBV2 and TRBJ2-5 gives the whole variable domain EPEVTQTPSHQVTQMGQEVILRCVPISNHLYFYWYRQILGQKVEFLVSFYNNEISEKSEIFDDQFSVERPDGSNFTLKIRSTKLEDSAMYFCASERSGKTQYFGPGTRLLVL.

The CDR3 loop is CASSESVSYNEQFF. The CDR3 DNA is TGTGCCAGCAGTGAATCGGTGTCCTACAATGAGCAGTTCTTC. The V call is TRBV25-1, the J call TRBJ2-1; D uncertain. CDR3 length: 14 residues. Germline CDR1 reads MGHDK; CDR2 reads SYGVNS. Trimming pared 1 base from V and 1 base from J, leaving 5 bases between. Using reference TRBV25-1 and TRBJ2-1 for the parts outside the CDR3, the full variable domain is EADIYQTPRYLVIGTGKKITLECSQTMGHDKMYWYQQDPGMELHLIHYSYGVNSTEKGDLSSESTVSRIRTEHFPLTLESARPSHTSQYLCASSESVSYNEQFFGPGTRLTVL.

There are a few counts of this clone. CDR3 DNA: TGTGCCAGCAGCTTCGAGGTGGCATACAATGAGCAGTTCTTC. This sequence encodes CASSFEVAYNEQFF. The gene calls are TRBV7-2 and TRBJ2-1; no firm D call. Germline V gene lookup returns CDR1 SGHTA and CDR2 FQGNSA. V gave up 3 bases and J gave up 4 bases, with 10 bases separating them. The CDR3 is 14 amino acids.

The chain is built from TRBV6-5 and TRBJ1-2; D is ambiguous. The CDR3 covers 16 residues. Germline CDR1 and CDR2: MNHEY and SVGAGI. The V gene lost 0 bases and the J gene lost 8 bases, with 19 bases spanning the gap. The DNA for the CDR3 is TGTGCCAGCAGTTACTCGAAAAGTGGGAGTGGGTTCGGCTACACCTTC. Protein product: CASSYSKSGSGFGYTF.

In this sample, this clone turned up a few times. This rearrangement joins TRBV7-9 to TRBJ2-4; D unresolved. Deletions cut 1 base from V and 0 bases from J, with 13 bases between. In germline, CDR1 is SEHNR, CDR2 FQNEAQ (reference sequence). This CDR3 is built from 17 residues. The CDR3 DNA sequence: TGTGCCAGCAGCTTAGATTCAGCTAATCTAGCCAAAAACATTCAGTACTTC. Translation: CASSLDSANLAKNIQYF.

This clone is deemed medium-sized. The V and J genes are TRBV28 and TRBJ2-5, with D possibly TRBD2 on 5 matching bases. The germline V and J ends were trimmed by 1 base and 5 bases, with 14 bases remaining between them. In germline, CDR1 is MDHEN, CDR2 SYDVKM. This CDR3 has 15 amino acids. Here the CDR3 DNA reads TGTGCCAGCAGTTTATCTAGGAGAGAGCGGGAGACCCAGTACTTC. It translates to CASSLSRRERETQYF. The whole variable domain, filled in from reference TRBV28 and TRBJ2-5, reads DVKVTQSSRYLVKRTGEKVFLECVQDMDHENMFWYRQDPGLGLRLIYFSYDVKMKEKGDIPEGYSVSREKKERFSLILESASTNQTSMYLCASSLSRRERETQYFGPGTRLLVL.

This rearrangement joins TRBV29-1 to TRBJ2-5; D remains unclear. V was trimmed by 1 base and J by 5 bases, leaving 23 bases between them. In germline, CDR1 is SQVTM, CDR2 ANQGSEA. The CDR3 length is 17 residues. CDR3 in DNA: TGCAGCGTTGAAGGGCCTTGGTTAGGCCCCATTAGGGAGACCCAGTACTTC. Translating gives CSVEGPWLGPIRETQYF.

This clone was seen a few times. V usage is TRBV15 and J usage is TRBJ1-1, with a possible D match to TRBD1 (6 bases). CDR3 length: 14 amino acids. Trimming took 0 bases from V and 4 from J, leaving 9 bases between them. Germline V CDR1 and CDR2: LNHNV, YYDKDF (reference sequence). In DNA, the CDR3 is TGTGCCACCAGCAGAGACTACAGGGCCACTGAAGCTTTCTTT. It encodes CATSRDYRATEAFF.

The gene calls are TRBV5-4 and TRBJ1-2; a possible D gene is TRBD1 (5 bases). V was shortened by 4 bases and J by 2 bases, with 15 bases between the two germline ends. The CDR3 length is 15 residues. From germline, CDR1 is SGHNT and CDR2 YYREEE (reference sequence). DNA for the CDR3: TGTGCCAGCAGCCCGGCGGGGGGTTCCAACTATGGCTACACCTTC. Its translation is CASSPAGGSNYGYTF.

This chain links TRBV27 with TRBJ2-3, with TRBD2 matching 9 bases. Germline V gene data show CDR1 as MNHEY and CDR2 as SMNVEV (reference sequence). The junction had 3 bases not matched to a gene; V was cut back by 6 bases and J by 2 bases. CDR3 length: 14 residues. CDR3 in amino acids: CASRTSGLTDTQYF. The CDR3 nucleotides read TGTGCCAGCAGGACTAGCGGACTCACAGATACGCAGTATTTT.

The chain uses TRBV10-3 and TRBJ1-4; D unclear. V gave up 4 bases and J gave up 0 bases, with 6 bases separating them. CDR3 length: 14 residues. Germline CDR1 ENHRY, CDR2 SYGVKD. CDR3 nucleotide sequence: TGTGCCATCAGTGGCAGCGCAACTAATGAAAAACTGTTTTTT. It translates to CAISGSATNEKLFF.

The chain is built from TRBV27 and TRBJ1-2; D gene ambiguous. CDR1 MNHEY and CDR2 SMNVEV come from the germline V gene (reference sequence). The CDR3 loop spans 14 amino acids. The V end lost 6 bases, the J end lost 8 bases, and 19 bases lay between the germline ends. Written as DNA, the CDR3 is TGTGCCAGCAGCCCCACCCCGGCGGTTATAGGCTACACCTTC. Encoded protein: CASSPTPAVIGYTF.

The genes are TRBV6-9 and TRBJ2-7; 12 bases align to TRBD2. The V and J ends lost 6 bases and 1 base, in that order; junction bases with no gene match: 4. Germline V lookup: CDR1 MNHGY, CDR2 SVAAGI. CDR3 size: 15 residues. CDR3 amino acids: CASSRTSGASYEQYF. The CDR3 DNA sequence: TGTGCCAGCAGCAGGACTAGCGGGGCTTCCTACGAGCAGTACTTC.

The chain joins TRBV9 to TRBJ2-5; TRBD2 matches at 9 bases. CDR1 SGDLS and CDR2 YYNGEE come from the germline V gene. This CDR3 is 16 amino acids long. V trimming: 0 bases; J trimming: 5 bases; junction bases outside the gene matches: 8. Here the CDR3 DNA reads TGTGCCAGCAGCGTAGATCCAGCGGGGGGAACGGAGACCCAGTACTTC. It codes for CASSVDPAGGTETQYF.

The V call is TRBV9, the J call TRBJ1-4; D is ambiguous. Per the germline V gene, CDR1 is SGDLS and CDR2 is YYNGEE. This CDR3 has 13 residues. V lost 3 bases, J lost 8 bases, and 11 bases lay in between. The CDR3 coding sequence is TGTGCCAGCAGCGGTCGCCGCCCGGAAAAACTGTTTTTT. Its translation is CASSGRRPEKLFF.

V and J are TRBV5-1 and TRBJ1-1; 7 nucleotides agree with TRBD1. The CDR3 totals 13 residues. The V and J ends lost 6 bases and 4 bases, in that order; junction bases with no gene match: 6. From germline, CDR1 is SGHRS and CDR2 YFSETQ. CDR3 nucleotides: TGCGCCAGCAACCAGGGGGGTGGCACTGAAGCTTTCTTT. It is translated as CASNQGGGTEAFF.

This chain uses TRBV28 with TRBJ1-5; D is ambiguous. V was trimmed by 2 bases and J by 5 bases, leaving 10 bases between them. The CDR3 is 14 residues long. Germline lookup yields CDR1 MDHEN and CDR2 SYDVKM. The CDR3 region is CASSLRAVDQPQHF. The CDR3 bases are TGTGCCAGCAGTTTAAGGGCGGTCGATCAGCCCCAGCATTTT.

V is TRBV2 and J is TRBJ2-5; D unclear. Germline CDR1 reads SNHLY; CDR2 reads FYNNEI. The CDR3 extends over 14 amino acids. Between the trimmed V and J ends, which lost 7 bases and 0 bases, there was a span of 12 bases. In nucleotides, the CDR3 is TGTGCCAGCAAGAGAATAAGGGACCAAGAGACCCAGTACTTC. Translating gives CASKRIRDQETQYF.

This clone was counted a few times. The gene calls are TRBV19 and TRBJ2-3; 8 bases are shared with TRBD1. In germline, CDR1 is LNHDA, CDR2 SQIVND (reference sequence). V lost 6 bases and J lost 2; bases outside the gene matches: 7. The CDR3 loop spans 15 amino acids. CDR3 protein: CASRQGVLFTDTQYF. For the CDR3, the DNA is TGTGCCAGTAGACAGGGGGTTCTTTTCACAGATACGCAGTATTTT.

The chain recombines TRBV7-2 with TRBJ2-5; D tentatively fits TRBD1 or TRBD2 (5 bases each). Trimming stripped 1 base from V and 3 bases from J, with 15 bases between. Germline CDR1 and CDR2: SGHTA and FQGNSA. The CDR3 runs 16 residues. Here the CDR3 DNA reads TGTGCCAGCAGCTTAGTTTCGGGGCGCCTAGAAGAGACCCAGTACTTC. Its protein product is CASSLVSGRLEETQYF.

The chain employs TRBV7-9 and TRBJ2-3; D remains ambiguous. Looked up from germline, CDR1 is SEHNR and CDR2 is FQNEAQ (reference sequence). V was shortened by 5 bases and J by 0 bases, with 15 bases between the two germline ends. The CDR3 sequence is 16 residues long. CDR3 sequence (DNA): TGTGCCAGCAGCGCCCTCTCGGAACCCAGCACAGATACGCAGTATTTT. Translating gives CASSALSEPSTDTQYF.

This clone was observed a few times. This rearrangement joins TRBV4-1 to TRBJ2-5; D is uncertain. Trimming removed 1 base at V and 2 bases at J, with 8 bases between. The CDR3 extends over 14 amino acids. CDR1 MGHRA and CDR2 YSYEKL come from the germline V gene. The CDR3 DNA reads as TGCGCCAGCAGCCAAGGAGACATACAAGAGACCCAGTACTTC. Residues: CASSQGDIQETQYF.

V is TRBV2 and J is TRBJ1-2; the match to TRBD1 covers 11 bases. Per the germline V gene, CDR1 is SNHLY and CDR2 is FYNNEI. This CDR3 region has 14 residues. Losses at the gene ends were 6 bases for V and 9 bases for J; bases not matched to a gene: 9. Here the CDR3 DNA reads TGTGCCAGCAGCAGAGGACAGGGGGCTCGGAGCTACACCTTC. Translating gives CASSRGQGARSYTF.